This T cell receptor beta chain was obtained from a study of cytomegalovirus exposure and HLA in healthy donors. Whole-study findings and limits: The study designated 160 or so TCR beta chains cytomegalovirus-associated. HLA alleles showed associations with about 17,000 TCR beta sequences in a later analysis, at a 0.05 false discovery rate. Most TCR beta V segments were productive about 90% or about 30% of the time in an earlier analysis.

The donors were healthy bone marrow donors. The V gene lost 3 bases and the J gene lost 4 bases, with 13 bases spanning the gap. The CDR3 has 16 amino acids. In germline, CDR1 is KGHSH, CDR2 LQKENI. This clone was counted a few times. Its specificity is not known. The PCR was carried out with 60 Vbeta primers and 13 Jbeta primers. TCRdb's copy holds only in-frame clones and misses some; the assay was immunoSEQ multiplex PCR. The sample lists fewer than 200,000 clones, roughly 13% seen once, with approximately 7.8% in the top ten. Source material: PBMCs. The chain combines TRBV18 with TRBJ1-6; D may be TRBD1 (5 bases). The sequence derives from a man in his fifties in good health and CMV-seropositive. For the CDR3, the DNA is TGTGCCAGCTCACCTCGGGAGGGGAGATATAATTCACCCCTCCACTTT. Its protein product is CASSPREGRYNSPLHF.